What follows are 17 T cell receptor beta chains derived from one specimen sequenced in a study of T-cell reconstitution after alpha-beta-depleted transplantation in children. During its preparation, the TCRbeta library received unique molecular identifiers. A single record per CDR3 protein comes from TCRdb applying MiXCR to the PCR reads. Of 190,000 or so distinct CDR3 sequences listed, around 7% are singletons. The sample here was PBMCs from the stem cell graft donor, taken from the stem cell graft. The source is a human donor who donated a stem cell graft to a child with Wiskott-Aldrich syndrome.

CDR3 DNA: TGCGCCAGCAGCTTGGAGCGGTCAGGGGCAGGCACAGATACGCAGTATTTT. Encoded protein: CASSLERSGAGTDTQYF. The chain couples TRBV5-1 to TRBJ2-3, with D perhaps matching TRBD1 (6 bases). Per germline, CDR1 SGHRS and CDR2 YFSETQ. Trimming cost V 0 bases and J 1 base, with 15 bases left between them. CDR3 length: 17 amino acids.

This clonotype was seen repeatedly, ten times or more. The chain is built from TRBV20-1 and TRBJ2-7, with a tentative D call TRBD1 (6 bases). The CDR3 extends over 17 amino acids. CDR1 is DFQATT, CDR2 SNEGSKA, per germline (reference sequence). Trimming took off 0 bases at V and 3 bases at J, with 21 bases between the two ends. The CDR3 DNA sequence: TGCAGTGCTAGAGATCCGGGGACAATCGGTAGAGTCTACGAGCAGTACTTC. Protein sequence: CSARDPGTIGRVYEQYF.

In this sample, this clonotype turned up many times. This chain uses TRBV27 with TRBJ2-3; perhaps D is TRBD1 or TRBD2 (5 bases each). CDR1 MNHEY and CDR2 SMNVEV come from the germline V gene (reference sequence). The CDR3 is made up of 14 amino acids. V shed 2 bases and J shed 7 bases, with 13 bases lying between them. CDR3 DNA sequence: TGTGCCAGCAGTTTAATAGGGACGGTCCATACGCAGTATTTT. Amino acid sequence: CASSLIGTVHTQYF.

This clonotype occurred many times. The chain uses TRBV20-1 and TRBJ1-5; D may be TRBD1 (5 bases). CDR1 is DFQATT, CDR2 SNEGSKA, per germline (reference sequence). Deletions cut 7 bases from V and 2 bases from J, with 15 bases between. The CDR3 length is 14 residues. CDR3 sequence reads: CSVQTGAGNQPQHF. In DNA form, the CDR3 reads TGCAGTGTTCAAACCGGGGCCGGCAATCAGCCCCAGCATTTT.

V and J are TRBV5-1 and TRBJ2-1; TRBD1 or TRBD2 may be the D gene (7 bases each). Germline V lookup: CDR1 SGHRS, CDR2 YFSETQ. The CDR3 sequence is 13 residues long. Deletions cut 3 bases from V and 9 bases from J, with 13 bases between. The CDR3 nucleotides are TGCGCCAGCAGCTGGGAGGGGGCTGGTGAGCAGTTCTTC. As protein: CASSWEGAGEQFF.

This clonotype was seen a few times. J is TRBJ2-1 and V is TRBV12-5; tentatively, D is TRBD1 or TRBD2 (5 bases each). Germline-derived CDR1 and CDR2 are LGHNT and FRNRAP. V was cut by 3 bases and J by 9 bases, with 15 bases left in between. The CDR3 runs to 14 residues. The DNA for the CDR3 is TGTGCTAGTGGTTTAGGCTGGGGGATCGGTGAGCAGTTCTTC. This sequence encodes CASGLGWGIGEQFF.

This clonotype has at least ten counts. In nucleotides, the CDR3 is TGCAGCGTATTCCAGGGGTACGAGCAGTACTTC. Residues: CSVFQGYEQYF. The chain employs TRBV29-1 and TRBJ2-7, with D perhaps TRBD1 (6 bases). The CDR3 loop spans 11 amino acids. Trimming left V 6 bases short and J 4 bases short, with 10 bases between. Germline V lookup: CDR1 SQVTM, CDR2 ANQGSEA.

This clonotype was seen more than once but under ten times. The chain is built from TRBV5-1 and TRBJ2-7; no clear D. Germline V lookup: CDR1 SGHRS, CDR2 YFSETQ. V gave up 0 bases and J gave up 2 bases, with 9 bases separating them. The CDR3 extends over 14 amino acids. Here the CDR3 reads CASSLVGSTYEQYF. The CDR3 coding sequence is TGCGCCAGCAGCTTGGTGGGAAGCACCTACGAGCAGTACTTC.

At least ten counts were recorded for this clonotype. The chain recombines TRBV24-1 with TRBJ2-1; the D gene is possibly TRBD1 (6 bases). The CDR3 is 18 amino acids. CDR1 and CDR2 (germline): KGHDR, SFDVKD. Trimming stripped 1 base from V and 1 base from J, with 16 bases between. The CDR3 loop reads CATSDLLSGTSSYNEQFF. In nucleotides, the CDR3 is TGTGCCACCAGTGATTTATTGTCCGGGACAAGTTCCTACAATGAGCAGTTCTTC.

This clonotype was observed at least ten times. The chain carries TRBV12-3 or TRBV12-4 and TRBJ2-2, with 9 nucleotides matching TRBD2. The CDR3 spans 15 residues. The trim removed 4 bases at V and 6 bases at J, leaving 6 bases unmatched. CDR3 nucleotide sequence: TGTGCCAGCAGTTGGACTAGCGTGTCTGCCGGGGAGCTGTTTTTT. It yields the protein CASSWTSVSAGELFF.

The chain employs TRBV5-1 and TRBJ2-2, with 8 bases fitting TRBD1. CDR3 length equals 15 residues. The germline V gene has CDR1 SGHRS and CDR2 YFSETQ. The ends lost 3 bases at V and 5 bases at J; junction bases unmatched: 6. The CDR3 sequence is CASSSSGGRTGELFF. DNA for the CDR3: TGCGCCAGCAGCTCCTCAGGGGGCCGAACCGGGGAGCTGTTTTTT.

Many counts were recorded for this clonotype. The rearrangement joins TRBV24-1 to TRBJ2-6; weak D call: TRBD1 (6 bases). Deletions cut 6 bases from V and 4 bases from J, with 9 bases between. The V gene's germline CDR1 is KGHDR and CDR2 SFDVKD. The CDR3 is made up of 14 amino acids. Here the CDR3 DNA reads TGTGCCACCAGTTCAGGGGCAGGGGCCAACGTCCTGACTTTC. It codes for CATSSGAGANVLTF.

This clonotype was seen repeatedly, ten times or more. The chain is built from TRBV10-1 and TRBJ2-3; 10 bases agree with TRBD2. The CDR3 runs 17 residues. Germline V CDR1 and CDR2: WNHNN, SYGVQD (reference sequence). V lost 4 bases, J lost 4 bases, and 11 bases stayed unmatched. The CDR3 loop is CASSGYSGRTEADTQYF. The CDR3 region has the DNA TGCGCCAGCAGTGGATATAGCGGGAGGACTGAGGCAGATACGCAGTATTTT.

This clonotype was observed a few times. The CDR3: CASSSDQETQYF. DNA for the CDR3: TGTGCCAGCAGCTCGGACCAAGAGACCCAGTACTTC. The chain recombines TRBV7-9 with TRBJ2-5; D uncertain. Germline V gives CDR1 SEHNR, CDR2 FQNEAQ (reference sequence). Trimming left V 4 bases short and J 0 bases short, with 3 bases between. This CDR3 region has 12 residues.

This clonotype was detected ten times or more. The chain has TRBV24-1 and TRBJ1-1; TRBD1 agrees at 7 bases. CDR1 and CDR2 from the germline V gene are KGHDR and SFDVKD. V lost 4 bases, J lost 5 bases, and 9 bases stayed unmatched. There are 15 residues in the CDR3. The CDR3 spells CATSDARQGGTEAFF. CDR3 in DNA: TGTGCCACCAGTGACGCCCGACAGGGTGGAACTGAAGCTTTCTTT.

This clonotype was seen at least ten times. CDR3 nucleotide sequence: TGCGCCAGCAGCGTTGGACAGGGCGACGAGCAGTACTTC. It yields the protein CASSVGQGDEQYF. This sequence joins TRBV5-1 and TRBJ2-7; 8 bases are a match to TRBD1. The CDR3 runs to 13 residues. CDR1 and CDR2 (germline): SGHRS, YFSETQ. V lost 4 bases and J lost 5; bases outside the gene matches: 5.

This clonotype was counted ten times or more. The genes are TRBV3-1 and TRBJ2-1, with a possible D match to TRBD2 (6 bases). Germline CDR1 reads LGHDT; CDR2 reads YNNKEL (reference sequence). The CDR3 covers 13 residues. The V end was cut by 0 bases, the J end by 9 bases, with 9 bases between. The CDR3 sequence is CASSQDLGGEQFF. The CDR3 DNA is TGTGCCAGCAGCCAAGATCTGGGGGGTGAGCAGTTCTTC.